Each of the 22 T cell receptor beta chains below was sequenced from the same sample in a study of cytomegalovirus exposure and HLA in healthy donors. The primer mix had 60 Vbeta and 13 Jbeta primers. TCRdb's copy holds only in-frame clones and misses some; the assay was immunoSEQ multiplex PCR. The sample consists of around 150,000 clones, less than 85% of them appearing once. The sample taken for sequencing was PBMCs. Receptors were obtained from a man aged 35-49 years in good health and CMV-seropositive.

Details on this clone: The likely explanation is a read error, given a far larger clone one base away. This sample also contains other DNA sequences that code for the same CDR3. The J gene is TRBJ2-7, the V gene TRBV7-2; 8 nucleotides match TRBD2. Germline CDR1 and CDR2: SGHTA and FQGNSA. The CDR3 is 15 amino acids. Written as DNA, the CDR3 is TGTGCCAGCAGCTTAGGAACTAGCGGTACCTACGATCAGTACTTC. Its protein product is CASSLGTSGTYDQYF.

V and J are TRBV7-8 and TRBJ1-1; D not certain. The germline V gene encodes CDR1 SGHVS and CDR2 FQNEAQ. This CDR3 region has 15 residues. Trimming removed 0 bases from V and 1 base from J, with 9 bases in between. CDR3 loop: CASSLALTSNTEAFF. For the CDR3, the DNA is TGTGCCAGCAGCTTAGCGCTGACTTCGAACACTGAAGCTTTCTTT.

Only a few counts were recorded for this clone. This chain uses TRBV9 with TRBJ1-2; tentatively, D is TRBD1 (6 bases). The CDR3 sequence is 13 residues long. Trimming pared 8 bases from V and 6 bases from J, leaving 17 bases between. CDR1 and CDR2 from the germline V gene are SGDLS and YYNGEE. The CDR3 DNA reads TGTGCCAGTCGGCAAGAGGGGACAAATGGCTACACCTTC. The encoded protein is CASRQEGTNGYTF.

This sequence joins TRBV27 and TRBJ2-3; weak D call: TRBD2 (7 bases). The CDR3 has 14 amino acids. Germline-derived CDR1 and CDR2 are MNHEY and SMNVEV (reference sequence). Trimming pared 8 bases from V and 4 bases from J, leaving 16 bases between. The CDR3 DNA reads TGTGCCAGCCAAGGGGGGGCGCGGGCAGATACGCAGTATTTT. It specifies CASQGGARADTQYF.

This clone appeared a single time. The chain combines TRBV7-9 with TRBJ1-1, with D possibly TRBD1 on 5 matching bases. Trimming removed 1 base from V and 2 bases from J, with 8 bases in between. CDR1 is SEHNR, CDR2 FQNEAQ, per germline (reference sequence). The length of the CDR3 is 14 residues. The CDR3 here is CASSLGGGNTEAFF. CDR3 nucleotides: TGTGCCAGCAGCTTAGGGGGGGGAAACACTGAAGCTTTCTTT.

The chain recombines TRBV9 with TRBJ1-5; D is unclear. CDR1 and CDR2 from the germline V gene are SGDLS and YYNGEE. Trimming stripped 0 bases from V and 2 bases from J, with 9 bases between. The CDR3 consists of 15 residues. As DNA, the CDR3 is TGTGCCAGCAGCGTAGGGCCAGGCGGCAATCAGCCCCAGCATTTT. Amino acid sequence: CASSVGPGGNQPQHF. The entire variable domain, with the rest obtained from reference TRBV9 and TRBJ1-5, is as follows: DSGVTQTPKHLITATGQRVTLRCSPRSGDLSVYWYQQSLDQGLQFLIQYYNGEERAKGNILERFSAQQFPDLHSELNLSSLELGDSALYFCASSVGPGGNQPQHFGDGTRLSIL.

The genes are TRBV18 and TRBJ1-1; D not certain. Trimming left V 3 bases short and J 4 bases short, with 15 bases between. CDR3 length equals 15 residues. The germline gives CDR1 KGHSH, CDR2 LQKENI. CDR3 sequence reads: CASSPSQAGGTEAFF. In DNA form, the CDR3 reads TGTGCCAGCTCACCCTCCCAGGCCGGAGGCACTGAAGCTTTCTTT. The entire variable domain, with the rest obtained from reference TRBV18 and TRBJ1-1, is as follows: NAGVMQNPRHLVRRRGQEARLRCSPMKGHSHVYWYRQLPEEGLKFMVYLQKENIIDESGMPKERFSAEFPKEGPSILRIQQVVRGDSAAYFCASSPSQAGGTEAFFGQGTRLTVV.

V and J are TRBV28 and TRBJ2-7; D possibly corresponds to TRBD1 (6 bases). CDR1 and CDR2 from the germline V gene are MDHEN and SYDVKM. V was trimmed by 2 bases and J by 3 bases, leaving 11 bases between them. CDR3 length equals 14 residues. CDR3 bases: TGTGCCAGCAGTTTACAGGGGCTCTTCTACGAGCAGTACTTC. The encoded protein is CASSLQGLFYEQYF.

The chain carries TRBV4-1 and TRBJ2-7; TRBD2 is a possible D gene (5 bases). The CDR3 contains 13 residues. Germline V gives CDR1 MGHRA, CDR2 YSYEKL. Between the trimmed V and J ends, which lost 1 base and 2 bases, there was a span of 6 bases. CDR3 loop: CASSQAGTYEQYF. CDR3 in DNA: TGCGCCAGCAGCCAAGCCGGGACCTACGAGCAGTACTTC.

The chain is built from TRBV5-1 and TRBJ2-7; D possibly corresponds to TRBD2 (5 bases). The V end was cut by 4 bases, the J end by 5 bases, with 16 bases between. The CDR3 covers 14 residues. Germline lookup yields CDR1 SGHRS and CDR2 YFSETQ. As DNA, the CDR3 is TGCGCCAGCAGCCCGGAACTATCGAGGGACGAGCAGTACTTC. It codes for CASSPELSRDEQYF.

This chain uses TRBV27 with TRBJ2-7; D is ambiguous. The germline V gene encodes CDR1 MNHEY and CDR2 SMNVEV (reference sequence). The CDR3 contains 15 residues. V was trimmed by 3 bases and J by 0 bases, leaving 12 bases between them. CDR3 sequence: CASSFSAAPSYEQYF. The CDR3 coding sequence is TGTGCCAGCAGTTTTTCGGCGGCACCCTCCTACGAGCAGTACTTC.

This chain uses TRBV28 with TRBJ2-5, with D possibly being TRBD2 (5 bases). Germline V gene data show CDR1 as MDHEN and CDR2 as SYDVKM. The CDR3 covers 14 residues. Trimming left V 5 bases short and J 5 bases short, with 15 bases between. CDR3: CASSLVRGAETQYF. CDR3 nucleotide sequence: TGTGCCAGCAGTCTCGTCCGGGGTGCTGAGACCCAGTACTTC.

This clone was counted once. V gene TRBV7-3 combines with J gene TRBJ2-3; 8 bases agree with TRBD1. V dropped 4 bases and J dropped 3; count of bases not matched to a gene: 6. The CDR3 is 15 residues long. Germline values: CDR1 SGHTA, CDR2 FQGTGA. CDR3 amino acids: CASSSQGGETDTQYF. The CDR3 DNA reads TGTGCCAGCAGCTCACAGGGGGGTGAGACAGATACGCAGTATTTT.

The rearrangement links TRBV5-1 to TRBJ1-1, with TRBD1 matching 10 bases. Trimming removed 3 bases from V and 5 bases from J; junction bases left unmatched: 1. The CDR3 runs to 13 residues. Germline assignment: CDR1 SGHRS and CDR2 YFSETQ. The CDR3 reads CASSWDRGTEAFF. DNA for the CDR3: TGCGCCAGCAGCTGGGACAGGGGTACTGAAGCTTTCTTT. The full variable domain, in which reference TRBV5-1 and TRBJ1-1 provide the parts outside the CDR3, is KAGVTQTPRYLIKTRGQQVTLSCSPISGHRSVSWYQQTPGQGLQFLFEYFSETQRNKGNFPGRFSGRQFSNSRSEMNVSTLELGDSALYLCASSWDRGTEAFFGQGTRLTVV.

The chain employs TRBV7-9 and TRBJ2-7; weak D call: TRBD1 (5 bases). CDR1 SEHNR and CDR2 FQNEAQ come from the germline V gene (reference sequence). This CDR3 region has 12 residues. Trimming took off 4 bases at V and 4 bases at J, with 8 bases between the two ends. The CDR3 DNA is TGTGCCAGCAGCTCGCAGGGTTACGAGCAGTACTTC. Amino acids: CASSSQGYEQYF.

The chain employs TRBV27 and TRBJ2-3; a weak D match, TRBD2 (5 bases). The germline V gene encodes CDR1 MNHEY and CDR2 SMNVEV (reference sequence). V lost 1 base and J lost 1, with 15 bases in between. This CDR3 region has 17 residues. The DNA for the CDR3 is TGTGCCAGCAGTTTATTGGCTAGCATCTCTGGCACAGATACGCAGTATTTT. It specifies CASSLLASISGTDTQYF.

This sequence joins TRBV25-1 and TRBJ2-1; 9 bases are a match to TRBD2. Germline V gives CDR1 MGHDK, CDR2 SYGVNS. V lost 8 bases, J lost 9 bases, and 17 bases stayed unmatched. The CDR3 consists of 16 residues. CDR3 residues: CASRFTYGGRVGEQFF. Written as DNA, the CDR3 is TGTGCCAGCCGCTTTACTTACGGCGGGAGGGTCGGTGAGCAGTTCTTC.

This clone was observed a few times. The rearrangement uses TRBV7-9 and TRBJ2-5; TRBD1 agrees at 7 bases. The assigned J gene may be wrong: the sequence end matches TRBJ2-7 better. The CDR3 totals 14 residues. Germline V lookup: CDR1 SEHNR, CDR2 FQNEAQ (reference sequence). The CDR3 loop reads CASSLGDRVSEQYF. The CDR3 bases are TGTGCCAGCAGCTTAGGAGACAGGGTTTCCGAGCAGTACTTC.

The chain is built from TRBV28 and TRBJ2-3; 8 nucleotides line up with TRBD1. J was trimmed by 3 bases and V by 5 bases; bases with no gene match: 13. CDR1 is MDHEN, CDR2 SYDVKM, per germline. The CDR3 is made up of 17 amino acids. CDR3 nucleotide sequence: TGTGCCAGCAGTACCGCCGACAGGGGATGGGGGACAGATACGCAGTATTTT. It translates to CASSTADRGWGTDTQYF.

This chain connects TRBV5-1 to TRBJ2-7, with 10 bases identical to TRBD2. The CDR3 covers 17 residues. V lost 2 bases to trimming and J lost 2 bases; unmatched junction nucleotides: 10. Germline values: CDR1 SGHRS, CDR2 YFSETQ. The CDR3 DNA is TGCGCCAGCAGCTTAAGGAGAGCGGGGGGGAGCGCCTACGAGCAGTACTTC. This sequence encodes CASSLRRAGGSAYEQYF.

The chain combines TRBV19 with TRBJ1-6; D ambiguous. CDR1 LNHDA and CDR2 SQIVND come from the germline V gene (reference sequence). V was shortened by 3 bases and J by 0 bases, with 15 bases between the two germline ends. There are 18 residues in the CDR3. Written as DNA, the CDR3 is TGTGCCAGTAGTATTTACGCCAGACTGAGCTCCTATAATTCACCCCTCCACTTT. Residues: CASSIYARLSSYNSPLHF.

V is TRBV27 and J is TRBJ1-6, with 7 bases fitting TRBD1. This CDR3 contains 15 residues. The germline gives CDR1 MNHEY, CDR2 SMNVEV (reference sequence). Trimming took 5 bases from V and 8 from J; bases not matched to a gene: 9. CDR3 sequence: CASSPRQGTHSPLHF. CDR3 nucleotide sequence: TGTGCCAGCAGTCCAAGACAGGGAACCCATTCACCCCTCCACTTT.